The rows below give T cell receptor beta chains drawn from one sample of a study of blood T cell repertoires in COVID-19. The repertoire was sequenced with immunoSEQ multiplex PCR; TCRdb's copy has only in-frame clones and lacks some. Of about 51,000 clones listed, around 83% are singletons. The sample taken for sequencing was peripheral blood. The receptors were gathered from an elderly man with active COVID-19. Each CDR3 is given with its conserved first and last residue. The order of the fields is V gene, J gene, clone size, D gene, CDR3 protein, CDR3 DNA. D genes are given only for firm matches. Expanded clones get a size class; other rows say once, few or many, or leave the size out.

TRBV7-8	TRBJ1-2	NA	NA	CASSLVGDSGYGYTF	TGTGCCAGCAGCTTAGTGGGGGACTCTGGCTATGGCTACACCTTC
TRBV27	TRBJ2-3	NA	NA	CASRLVGTDTQYF	TGTGCCAGCAGACTTGTCGGCACAGATACGCAGTATTTT
TRBV7-3	TRBJ2-1	few	TRBD2	CASSLQGLAGGNEQFF	TGTGCCAGCAGCTTACAGGGACTAGCGGGAGGCAATGAGCAGTTCTTC
TRBV6-2/TRBV6-3	TRBJ1-5	NA	TRBD1	CASSSSPQGAGNQPQHF	TGTGCCAGCAGTTCCTCCCCCCAGGGGGCTGGCAATCAGCCCCAGCATTTT
TRBV6-2/TRBV6-3	TRBJ2-1	NA	NA	CASSYTGPLYNEQFF	TGTGCCAGCAGCTATACAGGGCCCTTGTACAATGAGCAGTTCTTC
TRBV18	TRBJ2-3	NA	NA	CASSPQTADTQYF	TGTGCCAGCTCACCACAGACAGCAGATACGCAGTATTTT
TRBV10-3	TRBJ1-3	NA	TRBD1	CAHRGTSGNTIYF	TGTGCCCACAGGGGGACCTCTGGAAACACCATATATTTT
TRBV15	TRBJ2-3	NA	NA	CATSRDRSSDSTDTQYF	TGTGCCACCAGCAGAGATCGTAGTAGCGACAGCACAGATACGCAGTATTTT
TRBV9	TRBJ2-3	NA	TRBD2	CASSVTTSKDTQYF	TGTGCCAGCAGCGTAACGACTAGCAAGGATACGCAGTATTTT
TRBV2	TRBJ1-1	NA	NA	CASSLSVVNTEAFF	TGTGCCAGCAGTCTATCGGTAGTGAACACTGAAGCTTTCTTT
TRBV7-8	TRBJ1-5	NA	NA	CASSFGGNQPQHF	TGTGCCAGCAGCTTCGGAGGAAATCAGCCCCAGCATTTT
TRBV30	TRBJ2-7	NA	NA	CAWSVEQVSYEQYF	TGTGCCTGGAGTGTAGAACAGGTCTCCTACGAGCAGTACTTC
TRBV5-6	TRBJ2-5	NA	TRBD2	CASSWGLADGSQETQYF	TGTGCCAGCAGCTGGGGACTAGCGGATGGTAGTCAAGAGACCCAGTACTTC
TRBV9	TRBJ1-6	NA	TRBD1	CASSVTSRQGGNSPLHF	TGTGCCAGCAGCGTTACGAGTAGACAGGGTGGCAATTCACCCCTCCACTTT
TRBV6-2/TRBV6-3	TRBJ1-5	NA	NA	CASSPIVLGQPQHF	TGTGCCAGCAGTCCCATAGTCCTTGGTCAGCCCCAGCATTTT
TRBV28	TRBJ1-2	NA	NA	CASSSMRGYTF	TGTGCCAGCAGTTCGATGAGGGGCTACACCTTC
TRBV6-5	TRBJ1-1	few	TRBD1	CASSSGTGRGTEAFF	TGTGCCAGCAGTTCCGGGACAGGGCGGGGGACTGAAGCTTTCTTT
TRBV28	TRBJ1-5	NA	TRBD1	CASNLQGSFQPQHF	TGTGCCAGCAACTTACAGGGGTCGTTTCAGCCCCAGCATTTT
TRBV7-8	TRBJ2-1	NA	NA	CASSLAGGLGTGTFF	TGTGCCAGCAGCTTAGCGGGCGGGCTTGGAACCGGTACGTTCTTC
TRBV19	TRBJ1-1	NA	NA	CASRAGTARTEAFF	TGTGCCAGTAGAGCCGGAACGGCGCGGACTGAAGCTTTCTTT
TRBV28	TRBJ1-2	NA	NA	CATTGSYGYTF	TGTGCCACCACAGGGTCCTATGGCTACACCTTC
TRBV7-2	TRBJ2-7	NA	NA	CASSLEVRGEQYF	TGTGCCAGCAGCTTGGAGGTTCGGGGCGAGCAGTACTTC
TRBV7-2	TRBJ1-3	NA	NA	CASSLRAGTIYF	TGTGCCAGCAGCTTAAGAGCAGGGACCATATATTTT
TRBV20-1	TRBJ2-1	NA	TRBD2	CSASRGEIENEQFF	TGCAGTGCCAGTCGGGGGGAAATCGAAAATGAGCAGTTCTTC
TRBV18	TRBJ1-1	NA	TRBD1	CASSPVGGAGNTEAFF	TGTGCCAGCTCACCAGTAGGGGGCGCAGGGAACACTGAAGCTTTCTTT
TRBV15	TRBJ2-5	NA	TRBD1	CATSRDRGYQETQYF	TGTGCCACCAGCAGAGACAGGGGGTACCAAGAGACCCAGTACTTC
TRBV7-2	TRBJ2-5	NA	TRBD2	CASSSSGGDGTQYF	TGTGCCAGCAGCTCGAGCGGGGGTGATGGGACCCAGTACTTC
TRBV19	TRBJ2-7	NA	TRBD2	CASSPSGIEQYF	TGTGCCAGTAGTCCTAGCGGGATCGAGCAGTACTTC
TRBV10-1	TRBJ2-1	few	TRBD2	CASSLGTTRNEQFF	TGCGCCAGCAGCCTCGGGACTACACGGAATGAGCAGTTCTTC
TRBV6-1	TRBJ2-1	NA	TRBD2	CASSEDGGRPYNEQFF	TGTGCCAGCAGTGAAGACGGCGGGAGGCCTTACAATGAGCAGTTCTTC
TRBV19	TRBJ2-2	NA	NA	CASSIFQDRNTGELFF	TGTGCCAGTAGTATCTTCCAGGACAGGAACACCGGGGAGCTGTTTTTT
TRBV11-2	TRBJ2-5	NA	TRBD2	CASSSGLAVGETQYF	TGTGCCAGCAGCTCGGGACTAGCGGTTGGCGAGACCCAGTACTTC
TRBV28	TRBJ2-1	NA	TRBD2	CASSFRGRAYNEQFF	TGTGCCAGCAGTTTTCGTGGGAGGGCCTACAATGAGCAGTTCTTC
TRBV30	TRBJ2-7	few	TRBD1	CAWKPGTVPGEQYF	TGTGCCTGGAAACCCGGGACAGTCCCCGGGGAGCAGTACTTC
TRBV7-8	TRBJ2-1	few	NA	CASSNLPGRNEQFF	TGTGCCAGCAGCAATTTACCGGGAAGGAATGAGCAGTTCTTC
TRBV3-1/TRBV3-2	TRBJ2-2	NA	NA	CASSPPGARTGELFF	TGTGCCAGCAGCCCCCCAGGGGCGAGGACCGGGGAGCTGTTTTTT
TRBV19	TRBJ1-6	few	NA	CASSSQTSPLHF	TGTGCCAGTAGTAGCCAGACATCACCCCTCCACTTT